These T cell receptor beta chains were read from a single sample in a study of cytomegalovirus exposure and HLA in healthy donors. Assay: immunoSEQ multiplex PCR; the TCRdb copy retains only in-frame clones and omits some. Of over 130,000 clones detected, around 80% appear once; the ten largest clones hold around 1.3%. The sequencing input was PBMCs. These receptors were obtained from a female donor in good health and CMV-seronegative. Both conserved end residues are part of each CDR3. A D gene is named only where the DNA matches it firmly. Not every row has a clone size; where given, it reads once, few, many or a size class.

D gene: -
J gene: TRBJ2-3
V gene: TRBV5-1
clone size: few
CDR3 DNA: TGCGCCAGCAGCTTGGCCCCACCAGCAGATACGCAGTATTTT
CDR3 protein: CASSLAPPADTQYF

D gene: -
J gene: TRBJ2-7
V gene: TRBV6-1
clone size: -
CDR3 DNA: TGTGCCAGCAGTAGACTGGCGTCATACGAGCAGTACTTC
CDR3 protein: CASSRLASYEQYF

D gene: TRBD1
J gene: TRBJ1-5
V gene: TRBV18
clone size: -
CDR3 DNA: TGTGCCAGCTCACCAGAAACGGGACAGGGCCAGCCCCAGCATTTT
CDR3 protein: CASSPETGQGQPQHF

D gene: TRBD1
J gene: TRBJ1-5
V gene: TRBV19
clone size: -
CDR3 DNA: TGTGCCAGTAGTCCTCGGACAGGGAATCAGCCCCAGCATTTT
CDR3 protein: CASSPRTGNQPQHF

D gene: -
J gene: TRBJ1-2
V gene: TRBV2
clone size: -
CDR3 DNA: TGTGCCAGCAGACATAGACAGAATAACTATGGCTACACCTTC
CDR3 protein: CASRHRQNNYGYTF

D gene: -
J gene: TRBJ2-7
V gene: TRBV5-6
clone size: -
CDR3 DNA: TGTGCCAGCAGCTCGGGACATCCCTCCGAGCAGTACTTC
CDR3 protein: CASSSGHPSEQYF

D gene: -
J gene: TRBJ2-2
V gene: TRBV19
clone size: -
CDR3 DNA: TGTGCCAGTAAGAATGCCGGGACCGGGGAGCTGTTTTTT
CDR3 protein: CASKNAGTGELFF

D gene: -
J gene: TRBJ1-2
V gene: TRBV15
clone size: -
CDR3 DNA: TGTGCCACCAGCAGTCAAGAGGACTATGGCTACACCTTC
CDR3 protein: CATSSQEDYGYTF

D gene: -
J gene: TRBJ1-5
V gene: TRBV7-9
clone size: -
CDR3 DNA: TGTGCCAGCAGCTTAGAAGGAGGTCAGCCCCAGCATTTT
CDR3 protein: CASSLEGGQPQHF

D gene: TRBD2
J gene: TRBJ2-3
V gene: TRBV6-1
clone size: once
CDR3 DNA: TGTGCCAGCAGTGAAAACGGGAGGGCCTCAGGAGATACGCAGTATTTT
CDR3 protein: CASSENGRASGDTQYF

D gene: -
J gene: TRBJ1-1
V gene: TRBV13
clone size: -
CDR3 DNA: TGTGCCAGCAGCACTAACACTGAAGCTTTCTTT
CDR3 protein: CASSTNTEAFF

D gene: -
J gene: TRBJ1-5
V gene: TRBV7-9
clone size: -
CDR3 DNA: TGTGCCAGCAGCCCGGGGGGGTATAGCAATCAGCCCCAGCATTTT
CDR3 protein: CASSPGGYSNQPQHF

D gene: TRBD2
J gene: TRBJ2-5
V gene: TRBV11-2
clone size: -
CDR3 DNA: TGTGCCAGCAGCTTAGAGGGGGGGGAGACCCAGTACTTC
CDR3 protein: CASSLEGGETQYF

D gene: TRBD1
J gene: TRBJ1-4
V gene: TRBV2
clone size: -
CDR3 DNA: TGTGCCAGCAGTTCCGACAGGGGAGAGGGAAAACTGTTTTTT
CDR3 protein: CASSSDRGEGKLFF

D gene: TRBD2
J gene: TRBJ2-3
V gene: TRBV6-1
clone size: -
CDR3 DNA: TGTGCCAGCAGCCAACTAGCGGGAGCGGCAGATACGCAGTATTTT
CDR3 protein: CASSQLAGAADTQYF

D gene: TRBD2
J gene: TRBJ2-2
V gene: TRBV7-9
clone size: -
CDR3 DNA: TGTGCCAGCAGCTCGCGGACTAGCGGTTTCACCGGGGAGCTGTTTTTT
CDR3 protein: CASSSRTSGFTGELFF

D gene: -
J gene: TRBJ1-1
V gene: TRBV29-1
clone size: -
CDR3 DNA: TGCAGCGTTGGGGCTGGAACTGAAGCTTTCTTT
CDR3 protein: CSVGAGTEAFF

D gene: -
J gene: TRBJ2-5
V gene: TRBV5-4
clone size: few
CDR3 DNA: TGTGCCAGCAGCTTGGAGGCTAGATCCCAAGAGACCCAGTACTTC
CDR3 protein: CASSLEARSQETQYF

D gene: TRBD2
J gene: TRBJ2-3
V gene: TRBV6-6
clone size: few
CDR3 DNA: TGTGCCAGCTTCCCAAGCGGGAGGGGGACAGATACGCAGTATTTT
CDR3 protein: CASFPSGRGTDTQYF

D gene: -
J gene: TRBJ2-7
V gene: TRBV21-1
clone size: -
CDR3 DNA: TGTGCCAGCAGCAAAGAGTGGCCTAGCGGGCCGGCACTCTACGAGCAGTACTTC
CDR3 protein: CASSKEWPSGPALYEQYF

D gene: -
J gene: TRBJ2-2
V gene: TRBV6-6
clone size: -
CDR3 DNA: TGTGCCAGCAGTTCTAGCGTAAACACCGGGGAGCTGTTTTTT
CDR3 protein: CASSSSVNTGELFF

D gene: -
J gene: TRBJ1-2
V gene: TRBV4-1
clone size: once
CDR3 DNA: TGCGCCAGCAGCCAAGACCGGGACACCATCTATGGCTACACCTTC
CDR3 protein: CASSQDRDTIYGYTF

D gene: -
J gene: TRBJ2-5
V gene: TRBV6-1
clone size: -
CDR3 DNA: TGTGCCAGCAGGGACTCCCGACAAGAGACCCAGTACTTC
CDR3 protein: CASRDSRQETQYF

D gene: TRBD1
J gene: TRBJ1-4
V gene: TRBV4-1
clone size: -
CDR3 DNA: TGCGCCAGCAGCCCGGGGACAGGGGCTCTTAATGAAAAACTGTTTTTT
CDR3 protein: CASSPGTGALNEKLFF

D gene: TRBD2
J gene: TRBJ2-1
V gene: TRBV2
clone size: once
CDR3 DNA: TGTGCCAGCAGAGGACTAGCGGGAGGCCCCTACAATGAGCAGTTCTTC
CDR3 protein: CASRGLAGGPYNEQFF

D gene: TRBD2
J gene: TRBJ2-7
V gene: TRBV28
clone size: -
CDR3 DNA: TGTGCCAGCACCACTAGCGGGATTTTAGGCGAGCAGTACTTC
CDR3 protein: CASTTSGILGEQYF

D gene: -
J gene: TRBJ2-5
V gene: TRBV5-1
clone size: -
CDR3 DNA: TGCGCCAGCAGCTCGGGAGACAGCAAAGAGACCCAGTACTTC
CDR3 protein: CASSSGDSKETQYF

D gene: -
J gene: TRBJ2-5
V gene: TRBV4-2
clone size: -
CDR3 DNA: TGTGCCAGCAGCCAAGATCGGGAGACCCAGTACTTC
CDR3 protein: CASSQDRETQYF

D gene: TRBD1
J gene: TRBJ1-5
V gene: TRBV27
clone size: -
CDR3 DNA: TGTGCCAGCAGGTACTTCAGACAGGGAAGGCATCAGCCCCAGCATTTT
CDR3 protein: CASRYFRQGRHQPQHF

D gene: TRBD2
J gene: TRBJ2-3
V gene: TRBV5-6
clone size: -
CDR3 DNA: TGTGCCAGCAGCTTGGCCGGGGCTAGCGGAGACACAGATACGCAGTATTTT
CDR3 protein: CASSLAGASGDTDTQYF

D gene: TRBD2
J gene: TRBJ2-7
V gene: TRBV29-1
clone size: -
CDR3 DNA: TGCAGCGTTGAGGGGACTAGCGGGAGGGAGTACGAGCAGTACTTC
CDR3 protein: CSVEGTSGREYEQYF

D gene: TRBD2
J gene: TRBJ2-7
V gene: TRBV27
clone size: -
CDR3 DNA: TGTGCCAGCAGTCCTCGGGGAGGGCTATACGAGCAGTACTTC
CDR3 protein: CASSPRGGLYEQYF

D gene: TRBD2
J gene: TRBJ2-3
V gene: TRBV15
clone size: -
CDR3 DNA: TGTGCCACCAGCCCCTTCGAACTAGCGGGAGGTTTGGATACGCAGTATTTT
CDR3 protein: CATSPFELAGGLDTQYF

D gene: -
J gene: TRBJ2-3
V gene: TRBV1
clone size: -
CDR3 DNA: TGCACCAGCAGCCAAGATTTAAGGCAGGGCCCAGATACGCAGTATTTT
CDR3 protein: CTSSQDLRQGPDTQYF

D gene: -
J gene: TRBJ1-1
V gene: TRBV7-8
clone size: -
CDR3 DNA: TGTGCCAGCAGCTTAGATGTGGGGGCAAAAACTGAAGCTTTCTTT
CDR3 protein: CASSLDVGAKTEAFF

D gene: -
J gene: TRBJ1-1
V gene: TRBV27
clone size: once
CDR3 DNA: TGTGCCAGCAGCCTACAGGGGAACACTGAAGCTTTCTTT
CDR3 protein: CASSLQGNTEAFF

D gene: TRBD2
J gene: TRBJ2-7
V gene: TRBV28
clone size: -
CDR3 DNA: TGTGCCAGCAGTTTGGGCGGGAGGAGGGACTACGAGCAGTACTTC
CDR3 protein: CASSLGGRRDYEQYF

D gene: -
J gene: TRBJ2-1
V gene: TRBV27
clone size: -
CDR3 DNA: TGTGCCAGCAGTTTAGCCGGGAGCTACAATGAGCAGTTCTTC
CDR3 protein: CASSLAGSYNEQFF

D gene: TRBD1
J gene: TRBJ1-2
V gene: TRBV28
clone size: -
CDR3 DNA: TGTGCCAGCAGCCCCGGACAGGAAACGGGGGGCTACACCTTC
CDR3 protein: CASSPGQETGGYTF

D gene: TRBD1
J gene: TRBJ1-3
V gene: TRBV6-5
clone size: -
CDR3 DNA: TGTGCCAGCCGGGGCATGGGACAGGGAGGGACCATATATTTT
CDR3 protein: CASRGMGQGGTIYF

D gene: -
J gene: TRBJ1-5
V gene: TRBV4-1
clone size: -
CDR3 DNA: TGCGCCAGCAGCCAAGAACCGGGAGGGAATCAGCCCCAGCATTTT
CDR3 protein: CASSQEPGGNQPQHF

D gene: TRBD1
J gene: TRBJ1-4
V gene: TRBV7-8
clone size: -
CDR3 DNA: TGTGCCAGCAGCGACAGGGGGGGAACGACTAATGAAAAACTGTTTTTT
CDR3 protein: CASSDRGGTTNEKLFF

D gene: TRBD1
J gene: TRBJ1-2
V gene: TRBV28
clone size: -
CDR3 DNA: TGTGCCAGCACCCCAGGAGGGGGCAACTATGGCTACACCTTC
CDR3 protein: CASTPGGGNYGYTF

D gene: -
J gene: TRBJ1-1
V gene: TRBV7-8
clone size: few
CDR3 DNA: TGTGCCAGCAGTTCCGTCGGAGGGAGGGCTGAAGCTTTCTTT
CDR3 protein: CASSSVGGRAEAFF

D gene: -
J gene: TRBJ2-1
V gene: TRBV4-1
clone size: few
CDR3 DNA: TGCGCCAGCAGCCAAGAGTCGGGCGGACTTTACAATGAGCAGTTCTTC
CDR3 protein: CASSQESGGLYNEQFF

D gene: TRBD1
J gene: TRBJ2-1
V gene: TRBV2
clone size: -
CDR3 DNA: TGTGCCAGCAGTCTACAGGGGACCCTCTCCTACAATGAGCAGTTCTTC
CDR3 protein: CASSLQGTLSYNEQFF

D gene: -
J gene: TRBJ1-4
V gene: TRBV19
clone size: -
CDR3 DNA: TGTGCCACCACGGGAGGAAGTTGGGAAAAACTGTTTTTT
CDR3 protein: CATTGGSWEKLFF

D gene: TRBD1
J gene: TRBJ2-7
V gene: TRBV6-5
clone size: -
CDR3 DNA: TGTGCCAGCGCGGGACAGGGAGGCGAGCAGTACTTC
CDR3 protein: CASAGQGGEQYF

D gene: -
J gene: TRBJ2-1
V gene: TRBV30
clone size: -
CDR3 DNA: TGTGCCTGGACTAGAAACTACAATGAGCAGTTCTTC
CDR3 protein: CAWTRNYNEQFF

D gene: -
J gene: TRBJ1-1
V gene: TRBV30
clone size: few
CDR3 DNA: TGTGCCTGGAGTGTACGGGGGGCAGTGTACACTGAAGCTTTCTTT
CDR3 protein: CAWSVRGAVYTEAFF

D gene: TRBD2
J gene: TRBJ2-7
V gene: TRBV11-1
clone size: once
CDR3 DNA: TGTGCCAGCAGCTTAGCCCCTAGCGGGAGGTCCTCCTACGAGCAGTACTTC
CDR3 protein: CASSLAPSGRSSYEQYF

D gene: -
J gene: TRBJ2-5
V gene: TRBV15
clone size: -
CDR3 DNA: TGTGCCACCAGCAGAGATATCGGGGAGAGCGAGACCCAGTACTTC
CDR3 protein: CATSRDIGESETQYF

D gene: -
J gene: TRBJ1-4
V gene: TRBV7-9
clone size: -
CDR3 DNA: TGTGCCAGCAGCTTTGGGGGAGGGGAAAAACTGTTTTTT
CDR3 protein: CASSFGGGEKLFF

D gene: -
J gene: TRBJ1-1
V gene: TRBV6-5
clone size: many
CDR3 DNA: TGTGCCAGCATCTTAAGTCCGGGACACTTTGAAGCTTTCTTT
CDR3 protein: CASILSPGHFEAFF

D gene: -
J gene: TRBJ1-4
V gene: TRBV6-1
clone size: -
CDR3 DNA: TGTGCCAGCAGTGATCCCGACAGGAGAAATGAAAAACTGTTTTTT
CDR3 protein: CASSDPDRRNEKLFF

D gene: TRBD1
J gene: TRBJ2-3
V gene: TRBV19
clone size: few
CDR3 DNA: TGTGCCAGCCGACAGGGTGCAGATACGCAGTATTTT
CDR3 protein: CASRQGADTQYF

D gene: -
J gene: TRBJ2-7
V gene: TRBV5-1
clone size: -
CDR3 DNA: TGCGCCAGCAGCAACCCGGGCTCCTACGAGCAGTACTTC
CDR3 protein: CASSNPGSYEQYF

D gene: -
J gene: TRBJ1-5
V gene: TRBV2
clone size: -
CDR3 DNA: TGTGCCAGCACAAGACAGAGCAATCAGCCCCAGCATTTT
CDR3 protein: CASTRQSNQPQHF